This T cell receptor (beta chain) stems from a study of blood T cell repertoires in COVID-19. Across the whole study: Acute and convalescent COVID-19 samples came from the United States, Italy and Spain. T cells, B-cell-depleted T cells, or PBMCs supplied cDNA or gDNA.

In the source study's methods: By means of reference gene primer amplification, nucleated cell counts were estimated. The method was immunoSEQ multiplex PCR; TCRdb's version includes in-frame clones alone and lacks a portion of them. The V and J calls and clone size were taken over from that table, and D and trimming were inferred from the DNA. The table records 95,000 to 130,000 clones, about 80% of them present only once. In this sample, this clone turned up a few times. The V gene's germline CDR1 is SGHNT and CDR2 YYREEE (reference sequence). CDR3 length equals 14 residues. V was pared by 4 bases and J by 1 base, with 3 bases of the junction left unmatched.

The J gene is TRBJ1-2, the V gene TRBV5-4, with 8 bases lining up with TRBD1. This TCR came from a man aged 70 or older with active or convalescent COVID-19. The material sequenced was peripheral blood. The CDR3 DNA sequence: TGTGCCAGCAGCCGGACAGGGTATAACTATGGCTACACCTTC. It translates to CASSRTGYNYGYTF.